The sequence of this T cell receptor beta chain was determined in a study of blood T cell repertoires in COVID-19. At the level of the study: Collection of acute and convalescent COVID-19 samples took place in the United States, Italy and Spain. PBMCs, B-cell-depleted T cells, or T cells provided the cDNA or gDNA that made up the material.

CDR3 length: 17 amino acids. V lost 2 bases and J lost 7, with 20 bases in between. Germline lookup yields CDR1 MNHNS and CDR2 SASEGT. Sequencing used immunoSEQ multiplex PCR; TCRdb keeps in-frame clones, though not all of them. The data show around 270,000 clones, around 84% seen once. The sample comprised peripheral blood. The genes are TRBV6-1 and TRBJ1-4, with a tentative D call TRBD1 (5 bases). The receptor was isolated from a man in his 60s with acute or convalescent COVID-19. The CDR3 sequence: CASSEMIGGGLGEKLFF. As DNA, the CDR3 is TGTGCCAGCAGTGAAATGATTGGCGGGGGTTTGGGTGAAAAACTGTTTTTT.